This entry is about one T cell receptor beta chain. Its antigen is undetermined. An assay was performed, and its level was deep. The authors sequenced unsorted PBMC DNA on ten immunoSEQ deep assay plates. Per the original methods: For the immunoSEQ data, sequences were junction-only without quality scores, so filtering differed. Using immunoSEQ multiplex PCR, the repertoire was profiled, and TCRdb retains in-frame clones only, with some absent. From that table come the V and J calls and clone size; the DNA was used to work out D and trimming. The table records about half a million clones, approximately 82% of them present only once. This sample is part of a study of shared clonotypes between healthy human individuals. Overall study findings and caveats: Enrolling few donors narrowed the genetic and exposure-history diversity that was represented.

Germline V CDR1 and CDR2: MNHNS, SASEGT. The CDR3 totals 14 residues. V lost 4 bases, J lost 0 bases, and 10 bases lay in between. This clonotype was obtained from a woman in her thirties or forties in good health. Some clones in this sample may be carry-over from other donors' samples. This rearrangement joins TRBV6-1 to TRBJ2-7, with a weak D call TRBD2 (5 bases). Sequenced: PBMCs. The CDR3 DNA follows: TGTGCCAGCAGTGTTCGGGGTTTCTCCTACGAGCAGTACTTC. Protein product: CASSVRGFSYEQYF.